This is a list of T cell receptor beta chains from one sample in a study of control samples from healthy donors and cancer patients. The assay was immunoSEQ multiplex PCR, and TCRdb's table has in-frame clones only and misses some. The table has over 200,000 clones, 82% seen once. The specimen was PBMCs. The source is a woman in her sixties or seventies with lung cancer. Each CDR3 is given with its conserved first and last residue. D genes are given only for firm matches. Clone size appears in some rows only: once, few, many, or a class for an expanded clone.

V gene: TRBV5-4; clone size: NA; J gene: TRBJ2-3; D gene: NA; CDR3 protein: CASSLEREDTQYF; CDR3 DNA: TGTGCCAGCAGCTTGGAGAGGGAAGATACGCAGTATTTT
V gene: TRBV30; clone size: NA; J gene: TRBJ2-7; D gene: TRBD2; CDR3 protein: CAWRASGRYEQYF; CDR3 DNA: TGTGCCTGGCGGGCTAGCGGAAGATACGAGCAGTACTTC
V gene: TRBV28; clone size: NA; J gene: TRBJ2-6; D gene: TRBD2; CDR3 protein: CAAVGGSSGANVLTF; CDR3 DNA: TGTGCCGCGGTCGGGGGGAGCTCTGGGGCCAACGTCCTGACTTTC
V gene: TRBV25-1; clone size: NA; J gene: TRBJ2-7; D gene: TRBD1; CDR3 protein: CASSESQGVPYEQYF; CDR3 DNA: TGTGCCAGCAGTGAGTCACAGGGGGTTCCCTACGAGCAGTACTTC
V gene: TRBV5-1; clone size: NA; J gene: TRBJ1-2; D gene: NA; CDR3 protein: CASSLYGTPANYGYTF; CDR3 DNA: TGCGCCAGCAGCTTGTATGGGACACCGGCTAACTATGGCTACACCTTC
V gene: TRBV29-1; clone size: NA; J gene: TRBJ2-7; D gene: TRBD1; CDR3 protein: CSVEGSTGANEQYF; CDR3 DNA: TGCAGCGTTGAAGGGTCTACAGGGGCTAACGAGCAGTACTTC
V gene: TRBV7-9; clone size: NA; J gene: TRBJ2-7; D gene: TRBD2; CDR3 protein: CASSVFAGTSGTYEQYF; CDR3 DNA: TGTGCCAGCAGCGTTTTCGCCGGGACTAGCGGTACCTACGAGCAGTACTTC
V gene: TRBV6-1; clone size: NA; J gene: TRBJ1-2; D gene: TRBD1; CDR3 protein: CASSARITGGEYGYTF; CDR3 DNA: TGTGCCAGCAGTGCTAGGATTACAGGGGGGGAGTATGGCTACACCTTC
V gene: TRBV2; clone size: once; J gene: TRBJ1-2; D gene: NA; CDR3 protein: CASSFTSRDYGYTF; CDR3 DNA: TGTGCCAGCAGTTTCACTAGTAGGGACTATGGCTACACCTTC
V gene: TRBV5-1; clone size: NA; J gene: TRBJ2-4; D gene: TRBD1; CDR3 protein: CASSPSSTGGHIQYF; CDR3 DNA: TGCGCCAGCAGCCCTTCCTCGACAGGGGGACACATTCAGTACTTC
V gene: TRBV6-5; clone size: once; J gene: TRBJ1-1; D gene: NA; CDR3 protein: CASLTGGAGTEAFF; CDR3 DNA: TGTGCCAGCCTCACGGGGGGGGCCGGGACTGAAGCTTTCTTT
V gene: TRBV28; clone size: NA; J gene: TRBJ1-6; D gene: NA; CDR3 protein: CASKLPLPPRHGASPLHF; CDR3 DNA: TGTGCCAGCAAACTCCCTCTCCCGCCCCGACACGGTGCCTCACCCCTCCACTTT
V gene: TRBV5-8; clone size: NA; J gene: TRBJ2-5; D gene: TRBD2; CDR3 protein: CASSLVGLAGGNF; CDR3 DNA: TGTGCCAGCAGCTTGGTGGGACTAGCCGGAGGGAACTTC
V gene: TRBV4-1; clone size: NA; J gene: TRBJ2-3; D gene: TRBD2; CDR3 protein: CASSRGLAGGLSTDTQYF; CDR3 DNA: TGCGCCAGCAGCAGGGGACTAGCGGGGGGCCTTAGCACAGATACGCAGTATTTT
V gene: TRBV6-2/TRBV6-3; clone size: once; J gene: TRBJ1-5; D gene: TRBD1; CDR3 protein: CASSYRRGAGTGYNWWHF; CDR3 DNA: TGTGCCAGCAGTTACCGCCGAGGAGCCGGGACAGGGTATAATTGGTGGCATTTT
V gene: TRBV2; clone size: NA; J gene: TRBJ2-7; D gene: TRBD1; CDR3 protein: CASPRTRAGGSYEQYF; CDR3 DNA: TGTGCCAGCCCCAGGACCCGAGCAGGGGGCTCCTACGAGCAGTACTTC
V gene: TRBV27; clone size: NA; J gene: TRBJ2-7; D gene: NA; CDR3 protein: CASRSLGGAYEQYF; CDR3 DNA: TGTGCCAGCAGGTCCCTTGGAGGGGCCTACGAGCAGTACTTC
V gene: TRBV18; clone size: NA; J gene: TRBJ2-1; D gene: TRBD2; CDR3 protein: CASSPSGSHNEQFF; CDR3 DNA: TGTGCCAGCTCACCAAGCGGGAGTCACAATGAGCAGTTCTTC
V gene: TRBV9; clone size: NA; J gene: TRBJ2-2; D gene: NA; CDR3 protein: CASSVGNLQAGELFF; CDR3 DNA: TGTGCCAGCAGCGTAGGGAACCTACAGGCCGGGGAGCTGTTTTTT
V gene: TRBV28; clone size: NA; J gene: TRBJ2-4; D gene: TRBD2; CDR3 protein: CASSPGLANIQYF; CDR3 DNA: TGTGCCAGCAGCCCGGGACTAGCCAACATTCAGTACTTC
V gene: TRBV5-6; clone size: NA; J gene: TRBJ2-6; D gene: NA; CDR3 protein: CASSPPGANVLTF; CDR3 DNA: TGTGCCAGCAGCCCCCCCGGGGCCAACGTCCTGACTTTC
V gene: TRBV9; clone size: NA; J gene: TRBJ2-7; D gene: NA; CDR3 protein: CASSVGQLYSYEQYF; CDR3 DNA: TGTGCCAGCAGCGTAGGGCAGCTATACTCCTACGAGCAGTACTTC
V gene: TRBV2; clone size: NA; J gene: TRBJ2-3; D gene: NA; CDR3 protein: CASSVTRTDTQYF; CDR3 DNA: TGTGCCAGCAGTGTGACCCGAACAGATACGCAGTATTTT
V gene: TRBV3-1/TRBV3-2; clone size: NA; J gene: TRBJ2-7; D gene: NA; CDR3 protein: CASSHDSLRGQYF; CDR3 DNA: TGTGCCAGCAGCCACGACAGTTTACGAGGGCAGTACTTC